The 32 T cell receptor beta chains below all came from one sample that was sequenced in a study of Ad26.COV2.S vaccination and SARS-CoV-2 variants. This sample's treatment: 15 to 20 received Ad26.COV2.S at low or high dose, single or two shots; about 5 received placebo; per-sample allocation not given. Samples were taken on day 63 after the first vaccine or placebo injection. Data came from immunoSEQ multiplex PCR; TCRdb stores just in-frame clones and leaves some out. Among hundreds of thousands of clones listed, around 89% were seen once. Sample: peripheral blood, taken in a trial of Ad26.COV2.S vaccine versus placebo. The receptors derive from a person between 18 and 65 years old who received the Ad26.COV2.S COVID-19 vaccine or a placebo.

The rearrangement joins TRBV2 to TRBJ2-3; 11 bases are a match to TRBD2. CDR3 length: 15 amino acids. Trimming at V came to 10 bases and at J to 1 base, leaving 7 bases not matched to a gene. The germline CDR1 and CDR2 sequences are SNHLY and FYNNEI. In DNA, the CDR3 is TGTGCCACCAAAGGGACTAGCGGTGGCACAGATACGCAGTATTTT. This gives the protein CATKGTSGGTDTQYF. Filled out from reference TRBV2 and TRBJ2-3, the complete variable domain reads EPEVTQTPSHQVTQMGQEVILRCVPISNHLYFYWYRQILGQKVEFLVSFYNNEISEKSEIFDDQFSVERPDGSNFTLKIRSTKLEDSAMYFCATKGTSGGTDTQYFGPGTRLTVL.

The chain employs TRBV19 and TRBJ1-5, with 7 positions matching TRBD1. CDR3 length: 15 residues. Germline loops: CDR1 LNHDA, CDR2 SQIVND (reference sequence). Losses at the gene ends were 5 bases for V and 1 base for J; bases not matched to a gene: 5. CDR3 amino acids: CASSPDRDSNQPQHF. The CDR3 DNA is TGTGCCAGTAGTCCTGACAGGGACAGCAATCAGCCCCAGCATTTT.

The chain is built from TRBV2 and TRBJ2-3; 7 nucleotides agree with TRBD2. This CDR3 is 15 amino acids long. Germline loops: CDR1 SNHLY, CDR2 FYNNEI. The junction had 2 bases not matched to a gene; V was cut back by 2 bases and J by 0 bases. CDR3 loop: CASSEPSGSTDTQYF. DNA for the CDR3: TGTGCCAGCAGTGAACCTAGCGGTAGCACAGATACGCAGTATTTT.

V is TRBV7-8 and J is TRBJ2-3; D is undetermined. V lost 5 bases and J lost 0, with 15 bases in between. Germline loops: CDR1 SGHVS, CDR2 FQNEAQ. This CDR3 spans 16 amino acids. CDR3 coding DNA: TGTGCCAGCAGCGATAACACCGGACGGAGCACAGATACGCAGTATTTT. Translated: CASSDNTGRSTDTQYF.

V is TRBV10-3 and J is TRBJ2-1, with TRBD1 as a possible D gene (6 bases). The CDR3 spans 18 residues. The V and J ends lost 0 bases and 2 bases respectively, with 17 bases between them. Germline V gene data show CDR1 as ENHRY and CDR2 as SYGVKD. The DNA for the CDR3 is TGTGCCATCAGTGAGTCGTATTTCGGGGACAAAACCTACAATGAGCAGTTCTTC. Translated, it gives CAISESYFGDKTYNEQFF.

CDR3 in amino acids: CASSRTTGEQFF. The CDR3 bases are TGTGCCAGCAGTCGGACTACCGGTGAGCAGTTCTTC. The V call is TRBV6-5, the J call TRBJ2-1; possible D gene TRBD2, 6 bases. CDR3 length: 12 amino acids. In germline, CDR1 is MNHEY, CDR2 SVGAGI. V gave up 5 bases and J gave up 9 bases, with 11 bases separating them.

The CDR3 reads CASSQDFWQLKNTGELFF. The CDR3 bases are TGCGCCAGCAGCCAAGATTTCTGGCAGCTTAAGAACACCGGGGAGCTGTTTTTT. The V gene is TRBV4-1, the J gene TRBJ2-2; no reliable D call. Germline lookup yields CDR1 MGHRA and CDR2 YSYEKL. This CDR3 spans 18 amino acids. V gave up 0 bases and J gave up 1 base, with 15 bases separating them.

The CDR3 protein is CASSARTGVSTDTQYF. The CDR3 nucleotides are TGTGCCAGCAGCGCCAGGACAGGCGTGAGCACAGATACGCAGTATTTT. The chain is built from TRBV9 and TRBJ2-3; 7 nucleotides match TRBD1. The germline gives CDR1 SGDLS, CDR2 YYNGEE. V lost 3 bases and J lost 0; bases outside the gene matches: 7. This CDR3 spans 16 amino acids.

A single count supports this clone. The chain carries TRBV30 and TRBJ2-5; tentative D call: TRBD1 (6 bases). This CDR3 has 14 residues. Per germline, CDR1 GTSNPN and CDR2 SVGIG (reference sequence). The ends were cut back, 0 bases at V and 5 bases at J, with 13 bases in the middle. CDR3 sequence (DNA): TGTGCCTGGAGTGTACGATGGGGGCATGAGACCCAGTACTTC. Translating it yields CAWSVRWGHETQYF.

This sequence joins TRBV9 and TRBJ2-4, with D possibly TRBD2 on 5 matching bases. This CDR3 contains 14 residues. CDR1 SGDLS and CDR2 YYNGEE come from the germline V gene. Trimming took 7 bases from V and 0 from J, leaving 11 bases between them. The CDR3 reads CASSPTRAKNIQYF. Here the CDR3 DNA reads TGTGCCAGCTCCCCAACTAGAGCCAAAAACATTCAGTACTTC. Drawing the rest from reference TRBV9 and TRBJ2-4, the complete variable domain is DSGVTQTPKHLITATGQRVTLRCSPRSGDLSVYWYQQSLDQGLQFLIQYYNGEERAKGNILERFSAQQFPDLHSELNLSSLELGDSALYFCASSPTRAKNIQYFGAGTRLSVL.

The gene calls are TRBV11-3 and TRBJ2-1, with 7 bases that match TRBD1. With 5 bases clipped from V and 0 bases from J, the junction kept 4 bases outside the gene matches. CDR3 size: 15 residues. Germline CDR1 SGHNT, CDR2 YENEEA. In DNA, the CDR3 is TGTGCCAGCAGCAAAGACAGGGACTCCTACAATGAGCAGTTCTTC. Translation: CASSKDRDSYNEQFF.

The V call is TRBV7-9, the J call TRBJ1-4; D remains ambiguous. Per the germline V gene, CDR1 is SEHNR and CDR2 is FQNEAQ (reference sequence). This CDR3 is 14 amino acids long. The V gene lost 2 bases and the J gene lost 7 bases, with 11 bases spanning the gap. The CDR3 DNA sequence: TGTGCCAGCAGCTTATCCTATTCGGGTGAAAAACTGTTTTTT. This sequence encodes CASSLSYSGEKLFF.

The chain has TRBV5-1 and TRBJ1-4, with D unresolved. Germline V gene lookup returns CDR1 SGHRS and CDR2 YFSETQ. The CDR3 runs 15 residues. Trimming stripped 0 bases from V and 1 base from J, with 7 bases between. CDR3 coding DNA: TGCGCCAGCAGCTTGGACGTGGGAACTAATGAAAAACTGTTTTTT. As protein: CASSLDVGTNEKLFF.

This sequence joins TRBV5-1 and TRBJ1-2; D is unresolved. V was pared by 2 bases and J by 5 bases, with 7 bases between. This CDR3 has 12 amino acids. Germline V gene data show CDR1 as SGHRS and CDR2 as YFSETQ. CDR3 sequence (DNA): TGCGCCAGCAGCTTATTAGGTTATGGCTACACCTTC. This translates into CASSLLGYGYTF. Based on the CDR3 plus reference TRBV5-1 and TRBJ1-2, the full variable domain is KAGVTQTPRYLIKTRGQQVTLSCSPISGHRSVSWYQQTPGQGLQFLFEYFSETQRNKGNFPGRFSGRQFSNSRSEMNVSTLELGDSALYLCASSLLGYGYTFGSGTRLTVV.

This clone appeared a few times. The chain is built from TRBV7-8 and TRBJ2-5; 9 bases are a match to TRBD2. The CDR3 consists of 18 residues. The germline V gene has CDR1 SGHVS and CDR2 FQNEAQ. Losses at the gene ends were 1 base for V and 4 bases for J; bases not matched to a gene: 13. CDR3 bases: TGTGCCAGCAGCTTAGGGTACGAAGTAGCGGGAGTCCCAGAGACCCAGTACTTC. Amino acid sequence: CASSLGYEVAGVPETQYF.

V and J are TRBV19 and TRBJ1-1; no clear D. There are 12 residues in the CDR3. V lost 6 bases and J lost 5, with 10 bases in between. In germline, CDR1 is LNHDA, CDR2 SQIVND (reference sequence). CDR3 DNA sequence: TGTGCCAGTAGACTTGGGTGGACTGAAGCTTTCTTT. Translation: CASRLGWTEAFF.

In regard to this clone: At one end the junction does not follow the germline gene, possibly because of a read error. The CDR3, as DNA: TGTGCCAGCAGTGAAATGAGGACAGGGGGCAACTACGGCTACACCTTC. Translation gives CASSEMRTGGNYGYTF. The rearrangement joins TRBV2 to TRBJ1-2; 11 nucleotides match TRBD1. CDR3 length equals 16 residues. Looked up from germline, CDR1 is SNHLY and CDR2 is FYNNEI.

This clone was found a few times. This chain uses TRBV11-2 with TRBJ1-2; D may be TRBD1 (6 bases). Per germline, CDR1 SGHAT and CDR2 FQNNGV. With 4 bases removed from V and 4 bases from J, the gap between germline ends came to 10 bases. The length of the CDR3 is 13 residues. The CDR3 DNA sequence: TGTGCCAGCAGCTCACAGGGAGGCTATGGCTACACCTTC. Its protein is CASSSQGGYGYTF.

This sequence joins TRBV6-5 and TRBJ2-5, with a possible D match to TRBD1 (6 bases). The V gene's germline CDR1 is MNHEY and CDR2 SVGAGI. The length of the CDR3 is 14 residues. Trimming cost V 7 bases and J 4 bases, with 16 bases left between them. CDR3 protein: CASNPGQLGETQYF. CDR3 DNA sequence: TGTGCCAGCAACCCTGGACAGCTTGGAGAGACCCAGTACTTC.

V and J are TRBV11-2 and TRBJ1-6; 7 nucleotides agree with TRBD1. The CDR3 spans 12 residues. Germline trimming cut 6 bases from V and 14 bases from J; bases unmatched to any gene: 7. Germline values: CDR1 SGHAT, CDR2 FQNNGV. The CDR3 here is CASSRQGLTLHF. The CDR3, as DNA: TGTGCCAGCAGTCGACAGGGTCTAACCCTCCACTTT.

The rearrangement uses TRBV5-1 and TRBJ2-7; TRBD1 agrees at 9 bases. The CDR3 consists of 14 residues. V lost 3 bases, J lost 5 bases, and 6 bases stayed unmatched. Per the germline V gene, CDR1 is SGHRS and CDR2 is YFSETQ. CDR3 DNA sequence: TGCGCCAGCAGCTGGACCGGGACAGGGAACGAGCAGTACTTC. As protein: CASSWTGTGNEQYF.

The CDR3 is CASSPGGGGYTF. The CDR3 DNA sequence: TGTGCCAGCAGTCCCGGGGGGGGAGGCTACACCTTC. The chain has TRBV28 and TRBJ1-2; D perhaps matches TRBD1 (5 bases). With 5 bases removed from V and 8 bases from J, the gap between germline ends came to 12 bases. Germline loops: CDR1 MDHEN, CDR2 SYDVKM. The CDR3 covers 12 residues.

In this sample, this clone turned up once. This specimen includes other DNA sequences encoding the same CDR3. The chain links TRBV6-2 or TRBV6-3 to TRBJ2-7; D gene uncertain. The CDR3 length is 12 residues. The germline V and J ends were trimmed by 0 bases and 4 bases, with 4 bases remaining between them. Germline V gives CDR1 MNHEY, CDR2 SVGEGT. CDR3 DNA: TGTGCCAGCAGTTACTCGCCTTACGAGCAGTACTTC. Amino acids: CASSYSPYEQYF.

V and J are TRBV5-6 and TRBJ1-1; unclear D gene. Trimming shortened V by 5 bases and J by 11 bases, and 16 bases separated the two germline ends. Germline loops: CDR1 SGHDT, CDR2 YYEEEE. The CDR3 is made up of 12 amino acids. The CDR3 nucleotides are TGTGCCAGCAGTATTACCGGGTCGGAGGCTTTCTTT. Its translation: CASSITGSEAFF.

The V gene is TRBV3-1 (or the pseudogene TRBV3-2), the J gene TRBJ1-1, with 11 nucleotides matching TRBD1. Germline V gives CDR1 LGHDT, CDR2 YNNKEL (reference sequence). J was trimmed by 4 bases and V by 8 bases; bases with no gene match: 6. This CDR3 region has 14 residues. The CDR3 DNA sequence: TGTGCCAGCGGGACAGGGGGTACGGTCACTGAAGCTTTCTTT. Translating it yields CASGTGGTVTEAFF.

CDR3 region: CASSVADGETQYF. The CDR3 nucleotides are TGTGCCAGCAGCGTAGCAGATGGAGAGACCCAGTACTTC. The chain is built from TRBV9 and TRBJ2-5; D call uncertain. Per germline, CDR1 SGDLS and CDR2 YYNGEE. Trimming took 0 bases from V and 4 from J, leaving 7 bases between them. The CDR3 sequence is 13 residues long.

The J gene is TRBJ2-7, the V gene TRBV20-1, with D tentatively TRBD1 (6 bases). Trimming cost V 3 bases and J 4 bases, with 16 bases left between them. The CDR3 is made up of 14 amino acids. CDR1 and CDR2 from the germline V gene are DFQATT and SNEGSKA (reference sequence). The CDR3 region is CSASLGQGIYEQYF. The CDR3, as DNA: TGCAGTGCTAGTCTGGGACAAGGAATTTACGAGCAGTACTTC.

This sequence joins TRBV18 and TRBJ2-7, with D maybe TRBD1 (6 bases). V was pared by 1 base and J by 2 bases, with 15 bases between. This CDR3 is built from 16 residues. Germline CDR1 KGHSH, CDR2 LQKENI. The CDR3 nucleotides read TGTGCCAGCTCACCACAGTGGACAGAAAATACCTACGAGCAGTACTTC. Translating gives CASSPQWTENTYEQYF.

The chain couples TRBV6-2 or TRBV6-3 to TRBJ2-1; 10 nucleotides agree with TRBD2. Losses at the gene ends were 6 bases for V and 6 bases for J; bases not matched to a gene: 11. Germline V gene data show CDR1 as MNHEY and CDR2 as SVGEGT. This CDR3 region has 16 residues. The CDR3 spells CASSRELAGISNEQFF. DNA for the CDR3: TGTGCCAGCAGCCGGGAACTAGCGGGGATTAGCAATGAGCAGTTCTTC.

The chain has TRBV4-1 and TRBJ2-7; D possibly uses TRBD1 or TRBD2 (5 bases each). The V end was cut by 6 bases, the J end by 1 base, with 13 bases between. Germline CDR1 reads MGHRA; CDR2 reads YSYEKL. The CDR3 runs 14 residues. The CDR3 coding sequence is TGCGCCAGCAGTCCCCGGGACGGATCCTACGAGCAGTACTTC. It specifies CASSPRDGSYEQYF.

V and J are TRBV6-5 and TRBJ2-7, with TRBD2 matching over 7 bases. J lost 1 base, V lost 6 bases, and 3 bases had no gene match. The CDR3 loop spans 13 amino acids. The germline CDR1 and CDR2 sequences are MNHEY and SVGAGI. The CDR3 spells CASSTGGSYEQYF. In DNA, the CDR3 is TGTGCCAGCAGCACCGGGGGGTCCTACGAGCAGTACTTC.

The chain recombines TRBV2 with TRBJ2-7; 11 positions match TRBD1. This CDR3 is built from 15 residues. Germline CDR1 and CDR2: SNHLY and FYNNEI. V lost 6 bases, J lost 2 bases, and 6 bases stayed unmatched. The CDR3 DNA is TGTGCCAGCAGGGACGGGACAGGGGGAACCTACGAGCAGTACTTC. Residues: CASRDGTGGTYEQYF.